The T cell receptor beta chain under discussion was sequenced for a study of radiotherapy plus CTLA-4 blockade in lung cancer. Study-level background: With roughly a third of patients having disease control, objective responses were seen in roughly 18%. Findings and limits, study-wide: How blood T cell clones changed early, along with interferon-beta, reportedly forecast response best. There was expansion of tumor-derived TCR clones in blood after radiotherapy plus ipilimumab.

Focal radiation plus CTLA-4 blockade with ipilimumab was administered to patients who had chemo-refractory metastatic non-small-cell lung cancer. About this clone itself: Its antigen is undetermined.

With 6 bases removed from V and 4 bases from J, the gap between germline ends came to 18 bases. Germline V gene data show CDR1 as KGHSH and CDR2 as LQKENI. The CDR3 runs 15 residues. The data were produced by immunoSEQ multiplex PCR, yet TCRdb's version contains in-frame clones alone and is incomplete. The sample carries 60,000 to 70,000 clones, around three quarters recorded once. The sample consisted of peripheral blood, taken from a patient treated with radiotherapy plus ipilimumab. This chain connects TRBV18 to TRBJ1-2; possibly TRBD1 for D (6 bases). The TCR was taken from a human donor with non-small cell lung cancer who had a complete response to radiotherapy plus ipilimumab. CDR3 region: CASSSEQGRGYGYTF. As DNA, the CDR3 is TGTGCCAGCTCGTCTGAACAGGGTCGGGGCTATGGCTACACCTTC.